This TCR beta chain was captured by sequencing in a study of T cell clonotyping in hematopoietic cell transplantation. In the study overall: Pretransplant recipient samples were taken after cytoreduction.

This table comes from immunoSEQ multiplex PCR, and its TCRdb copy is limited to in-frame clones, with some not included. Here the sample spans some 9,300 clones, about nine tenths being singletons. The sample's time point: recipient sample about 28 days before transplant, after cytoreduction. Germline CDR1 LNHDA, CDR2 SQIVND (reference sequence). This CDR3 region has 14 residues. V shed 6 bases, J shed 5 bases, and the junction held 7 bases outside the gene matches. The sequencing used peripheral blood mononuclear cells, collected before stem cell transplant. The V and J genes are TRBV19 and TRBJ2-3, with 8 nucleotides matching TRBD2. The TCR originated in a woman aged 50 to 60 with chronic myeloid leukemia. Some clones in this sample may be carry-over from other donors' samples. In nucleotides, the CDR3 is TGTGCCAGTAGCAAAAGCGGGAGAAAAGATACGCAGTATTTT. It encodes CASSKSGRKDTQYF.